This T cell receptor beta chain was recorded in a study of blood T cell repertoires in COVID-19. Study information: Material from acute and convalescent COVID-19 was sourced from the United States, Italy and Spain.

Recruited during active infection, patients (from Seattle) were subsequently followed longitudinally. Sequencing was performed with immunoSEQ multiplex PCR; in TCRdb, only in-frame clones are kept and a portion is missing. This sample yields approximately 97,000 clones, of which roughly 87% are seen a single time; more than 5% belongs to the top ten. Trimming shortened V by 6 bases and J by 7 bases, and 12 bases separated the two germline ends. The germline V gene encodes CDR1 MNHEY and CDR2 SVGAGI. The CDR3 covers 13 residues. J is TRBJ2-2 and V is TRBV6-5; the D is unclear. Sequencing used peripheral blood. The sequence derives from a woman aged 50 to 60 with COVID-19, enrolled during active disease. CDR3: CASRAFTYGELFF. The CDR3 nucleotides are TGTGCCAGCAGGGCATTTACGTACGGGGAGCTGTTTTTT.